This entry describes one T cell receptor (beta chain). The antigen is not known. Trimming took 5 bases from V and 2 from J; bases not matched to a gene: 8. Germline-derived CDR1 and CDR2 are MNHEY and SMNVEV (reference sequence). The CDR3 is made up of 16 amino acids. The sample's time point: patch test 2, 6 weeks after DPC sensitization. Treatment denoted: therapeutic diphenylcyclopropenone sensitization with weekly scalp DPC. Original analysis: Ranging from roughly 23,224 to 750,000, TCR counts per sample had a median value of roughly 96,000. TCRdb reanalysed the RACE reads using MiXCR and keeps one entry per CDR3 protein. Here the V and J calls rest on TCRdb's processing, not on the authors' analysis. The sample includes roughly 120,000 distinct CDR3 sequences, roughly a tenth of them seen just once. This entry belongs to a study of human T cells and chemical hapten exposure. Study-wide results and limits: The presence of alopecia in the donors means their immune response may differ from healthy people's.

Sequencing used whole blood, obtained in connection with sensitization to the hapten diphenylcyclopropenone (DPC). This chain uses TRBV27 with TRBJ2-1; 8 nucleotides line up with TRBD2. The TCR sequence derives from a woman between 40 and 50 years old with alopecia areata. Some clones in this sample may be carry-over from other donors' samples. Written as DNA, the CDR3 is TGTGCCAGCAGTCCCTTAGCGGGGTCTACCTACAATGAGCAGTTCTTC. Its protein is CASSPLAGSTYNEQFF.